This passage covers 32 T cell receptor beta chains from one sample sequenced in a study of T cell changes during pregnancy in multiple sclerosis. Measured with immunoSEQ multiplex PCR; TCRdb has only the in-frame clones, and not every one. The data contain about 40,000 clones, roughly 88% of them singletons. The sample comprised PBMCs (not recorded whether the cells were cultured). The receptors come from a female donor with multiple sclerosis, enrolled in a pregnancy study.

In this sample, this clone turned up a few times. CDR3 sequence reads: CARGCTEAFF. The CDR3 region has the DNA TGTGCCAGGGGGTGTACTGAAGCTTTCTTT. The V gene is TRBV4-2, the J gene TRBJ1-1; no clear D. Looked up from germline, CDR1 is LGHNA and CDR2 is YNFKEQ. The CDR3 loop spans 10 amino acids. Trimming took off 9 bases at V and 5 bases at J, with 7 bases between the two ends.

The chain joins TRBV6-5 to TRBJ1-5; no clear D gene. This CDR3 contains 14 residues. The germline CDR1 and CDR2 sequences are MNHEY and SVGAGI. V lost 5 bases to trimming and J lost 1 base, with 9 bases between them. The CDR3, as DNA: TGTGCCAGCAGTCCGGCAACGAGCAATCAGCCCCAGCATTTT. As protein: CASSPATSNQPQHF.

This clone occurred a few times. The chain employs TRBV6-1 and TRBJ2-7, with TRBD2 as a possible D gene (5 bases). CDR3 length equals 14 residues. Per germline, CDR1 MNHNS and CDR2 SASEGT. Between the trimmed V and J ends, which lost 3 bases and 4 bases, there was a span of 13 bases. The CDR3 sequence: CASSDPGWMYEQYF. CDR3 nucleotide sequence: TGTGCCAGCAGTGATCCGGGGTGGATGTACGAGCAGTACTTC.

The chain recombines TRBV2 with TRBJ1-1; 7 bases fit TRBD1. Germline loops: CDR1 SNHLY, CDR2 FYNNEI. V was pared by 10 bases and J by 0 bases, with 5 bases of the junction left unmatched. The CDR3 spans 13 residues. CDR3 bases: TGTGCCAATGGACAGGTGATGAACACTGAAGCTTTCTTT. Residues: CANGQVMNTEAFF.

V usage is TRBV7-2 and J usage is TRBJ2-7, with TRBD1 identical over 8 bases. The junction had 8 bases not matched to a gene; V was cut back by 6 bases and J by 4 bases. Per germline, CDR1 SGHTA and CDR2 FQGNSA. This CDR3 has 14 residues. CDR3 sequence (DNA): TGTGCCAGCAGTTCTGGACAGGGAGTGTACGAGCAGTACTTC. It codes for CASSSGQGVYEQYF.

The chain joins TRBV5-1 to TRBJ2-7, with 13 bases lining up with TRBD2. After removal of 4 bases from V and 2 bases from J, the junction contained 3 bases not matched to a gene. This CDR3 spans 15 amino acids. Germline V CDR1 and CDR2: SGHRS, YFSETQ. CDR3 amino acids: CASSQLAGGPYEQYF. The CDR3, as DNA: TGCGCCAGCAGCCAACTAGCGGGAGGGCCCTACGAGCAGTACTTC.

The rearrangement uses TRBV6-1 and TRBJ1-2; no clear D. V was clipped by 4 bases and J by 8 bases, with 8 bases between them. This CDR3 comprises 11 residues. Germline assignment: CDR1 MNHNS and CDR2 SASEGT. CDR3 coding DNA: TGTGCCAGCAGTGCCTTCGACGGCTACACCTTC. It codes for CASSAFDGYTF.

The V call is TRBV7-2, the J call TRBJ2-3; maybe TRBD2 (7 bases). This CDR3 comprises 15 residues. CDR1 is SGHTA and CDR2 is FQGNSA in the germline V gene. The germline V and J ends were trimmed by 6 bases and 9 bases, with 22 bases remaining between them. Here the CDR3 reads CASRSPGDGGATQYF. The CDR3 nucleotides read TGTGCCAGCAGATCACCGGGGGATGGGGGGGCAACGCAGTATTTT.

This chain joins TRBV7-2 and TRBJ1-3; a possible D gene is TRBD1 (6 bases). V was clipped by 5 bases and J by 3 bases, with 20 bases between them. The CDR3 is 17 residues long. Germline-derived CDR1 and CDR2 are SGHTA and FQGNSA. The CDR3 spells CASSRGPLQGGGNTIYF. Here the CDR3 DNA reads TGTGCCAGCAGCAGAGGCCCCCTACAGGGAGGTGGAAACACCATATATTTT.

This clone was recorded only once. The genes are TRBV27 and TRBJ2-5, with D possibly matching TRBD2 (6 bases). The V end lost 6 bases, the J end lost 2 bases, and 13 bases lay between the germline ends. CDR1 and CDR2 from the germline V gene are MNHEY and SMNVEV (reference sequence). CDR3 length equals 14 residues. The CDR3 here is CASRRRVEQETQYF. In DNA form, the CDR3 reads TGTGCCAGCAGAAGGAGGGTTGAGCAAGAGACCCAGTACTTC.

V usage is TRBV5-1 and J usage is TRBJ2-4; 7 nucleotides align to TRBD2. The V and J ends lost 5 bases and 5 bases, in that order; junction bases with no gene match: 10. CDR1 and CDR2 (germline): SGHRS, YFSETQ. The CDR3 is 15 amino acids. This CDR3 is CASSLGGRSENIQYF. The CDR3 DNA is TGCGCCAGCAGTCTCGGCGGGAGATCGGAAAACATTCAGTACTTC. The full variable domain, rest sourced from reference TRBV5-1 and TRBJ2-4, is KAGVTQTPRYLIKTRGQQVTLSCSPISGHRSVSWYQQTPGQGLQFLFEYFSETQRNKGNFPGRFSGRQFSNSRSEMNVSTLELGDSALYLCASSLGGRSENIQYFGAGTRLSVL.

The chain employs TRBV9 and TRBJ2-1; 11 bases are shared with TRBD2. V lost 4 bases, J lost 1 base, and 7 bases stayed unmatched. The CDR3 covers 17 residues. Germline V gene sequence: CDR1 SGDLS, CDR2 YYNGEE. The CDR3 nucleotides read TGTGCCAGCAGCCCTAGCGGGAGGATATGGTCCTACAATGAGCAGTTCTTC. Translation gives CASSPSGRIWSYNEQFF.

This sequence joins TRBV6-5 and TRBJ2-7; no firm D call. This CDR3 spans 14 amino acids. With 5 bases removed from V and 4 bases from J, the gap between germline ends came to 15 bases. Germline V lookup: CDR1 MNHEY, CDR2 SVGAGI. The CDR3 loop reads CASSTLTDSYEQYF. The CDR3 DNA is TGTGCCAGCAGTACCCTGACCGATTCATACGAGCAGTACTTC.

The J gene is TRBJ2-3, the V gene TRBV5-4; 8 bases map to TRBD2. Trimming at V came to 4 bases and at J to 0 bases, leaving 4 bases not matched to a gene. Germline lookup yields CDR1 SGHNT and CDR2 YYREEE (reference sequence). The CDR3 sequence is 15 residues long. The CDR3 is CASSGVAGSTDTQYF. CDR3 sequence (DNA): TGTGCCAGCAGCGGTGTAGCGGGAAGCACAGATACGCAGTATTTT.

The chain has TRBV5-1 and TRBJ2-1; 7 bases are shared with TRBD2. CDR1 is SGHRS and CDR2 is YFSETQ in the germline V gene. The CDR3 extends over 16 amino acids. Trimming removed 6 bases from V and 4 bases from J; junction bases left unmatched: 13. CDR3: CASTPLGLAEYNEQFF. CDR3 coding DNA: TGCGCCAGCACGCCCTTAGGGCTAGCGGAATACAATGAGCAGTTCTTC.

V usage is TRBV5-1 and J usage is TRBJ2-3, with a weak D call TRBD2 (6 bases). This CDR3 contains 17 residues. With 0 bases removed from V and 0 bases from J, the gap between germline ends came to 14 bases. CDR1 is SGHRS, CDR2 YFSETQ, per germline. The CDR3 DNA sequence: TGCGCCAGCAGCTTGGCCCTTGGGACTGCTAGCACAGATACGCAGTATTTT. Translated: CASSLALGTASTDTQYF.

The CDR3 nucleotides read TGTGCCAGCTCACCAAAGGAACGGGAGACCCAGTACTTC. Its translation: CASSPKERETQYF. This chain links TRBV18 with TRBJ2-5; no firm D call. V lost 2 bases and J lost 5, with 9 bases in between. The CDR3 length is 13 residues. The germline CDR1 and CDR2 sequences are KGHSH and LQKENI.

The V and J genes are TRBV5-6 and TRBJ1-5; TRBD1 matches 9 bases. The germline V gene has CDR1 SGHDT and CDR2 YYEEEE. The CDR3 totals 14 residues. Unmatched junction bases numbered 4, after V lost 0 bases and J lost 9 bases. The CDR3 reads CASSLGQGDPPQHF. The CDR3 coding sequence is TGTGCCAGCAGCTTGGGACAGGGGGATCCGCCCCAGCATTTT.

The V and J genes are TRBV10-3 and TRBJ1-1; tentative D call: TRBD1 (6 bases). There are 13 residues in the CDR3. Germline-derived CDR1 and CDR2 are ENHRY and SYGVKD. Trimming cost V 6 bases and J 4 bases, with 12 bases left between them. CDR3 amino acids: CAIRMGGSTEAFF. CDR3 DNA sequence: TGTGCCATCAGAATGGGGGGCAGCACTGAAGCTTTCTTT.

The rearrangement joins TRBV15 to TRBJ1-1, with TRBD1 matching over 9 bases. The CDR3 totals 15 residues. V gave up 3 bases and J gave up 4 bases; unmatched junction bases: 6. CDR1 is LNHNV and CDR2 is YYDKDF in the germline V gene (reference sequence). CDR3 sequence: CATSREGQGATEAFF. The CDR3 nucleotides are TGTGCCACCAGCAGGGAGGGACAGGGAGCCACTGAAGCTTTCTTT. Looking up the rest from reference TRBV15 and TRBJ1-1 gives the full variable domain: DAMVIQNPRYQVTQFGKPVTLSCSQTLNHNVMYWYQQKSSQAPKLLFHYYDKDFNNEADTPDNFQSRRPNTSFCFLDIRSPGLGDTAMYLCATSREGQGATEAFFGQGTRLTVV.

This clone showed up just a few times. The genes are TRBV7-2 and TRBJ2-7; possible D gene TRBD1, 5 bases. V was shortened by 1 base and J by 6 bases, with 19 bases between the two germline ends. The germline V gene has CDR1 SGHTA and CDR2 FQGNSA. This CDR3 comprises 16 residues. The CDR3 here is CASSLDFGQPRGEQYF. DNA of the CDR3: TGTGCCAGCAGCTTAGATTTCGGCCAACCAAGGGGCGAGCAGTACTTC.

The chain links TRBV7-3 to TRBJ1-3; the D is unclear. Germline CDR1 reads SGHTA; CDR2 reads FQGTGA. The CDR3 consists of 13 residues. The V and J ends lost 4 bases and 4 bases respectively, with 8 bases between them. The CDR3 nucleotides read TGTGCCAGCAGCTACCAAGTCGGAAACACCATATATTTT. This codes for CASSYQVGNTIYF.

The genes are TRBV6-1 and TRBJ2-1; TRBD1 or TRBD2 may be the D gene (5 bases each). CDR1 is MNHNS, CDR2 SASEGT, per germline. The germline V and J ends were trimmed by 6 bases and 4 bases, with 10 bases remaining between them. The CDR3 is 13 amino acids. In nucleotides, the CDR3 is TGTGCCAGCAGGAGGGACGAATACAATGAGCAGTTCTTC. Protein sequence: CASRRDEYNEQFF.

This clone has only one observation. The chain links TRBV7-9 to TRBJ2-4; 10 positions match TRBD2. The V gene end was trimmed by 5 bases and the J gene end by 4 bases; junction bases not matched to a gene: 2. The CDR3 is 14 amino acids. Germline-derived CDR1 and CDR2 are SEHNR and FQNEAQ (reference sequence). The CDR3 DNA follows: TGTGCCAGCAGCCTACTAGCGGGGAAAAACATTCAGTACTTC. Translating gives CASSLLAGKNIQYF.

The J gene is TRBJ1-1, the V gene TRBV19; possible D gene TRBD1, 5 bases. CDR3 length: 14 amino acids. Trimming pared 5 bases from V and 1 base from J, leaving 11 bases between. CDR1 and CDR2 from the germline V gene are LNHDA and SQIVND (reference sequence). CDR3 DNA sequence: TGTGCCAGTAGTCCGGACATCCAGAACACTGAAGCTTTCTTT. Amino acid sequence: CASSPDIQNTEAFF.

V and J are TRBV6-1 and TRBJ1-4; the D is unclear. CDR1 and CDR2 from the germline V gene are MNHNS and SASEGT. CDR3 length: 15 residues. Trimming shortened V by 6 bases and J by 8 bases, and 19 bases separated the two germline ends. CDR3 sequence: CASRQGWMGNEKLFF. The CDR3 DNA sequence: TGTGCCAGCAGGCAAGGCTGGATGGGTAACGAAAAACTGTTTTTT.

For the CDR3, the DNA is TGTGCCAGCAGTGATAGTCGGCGGGAGGGCCATGGCGAGCAGTACTTC. Its protein product is CASSDSRREGHGEQYF. The chain has TRBV2 and TRBJ2-7, with TRBD2 matching 9 bases. Per germline, CDR1 SNHLY and CDR2 FYNNEI. The V gene end was trimmed by 3 bases and the J gene end by 6 bases; junction bases not matched to a gene: 12. This CDR3 has 16 amino acids.

V gene TRBV29-1 combines with J gene TRBJ2-7; TRBD2 aligns across 14 bases. This CDR3 contains 14 residues. The V gene end was trimmed by 4 bases and the J gene end by 3 bases; junction bases not matched to a gene: 2. Germline-derived CDR1 and CDR2 are SQVTM and ANQGSEA. The CDR3 spells CSVGGLAGGYEQYF. The CDR3 coding sequence is TGCAGCGTTGGTGGACTAGCGGGAGGCTACGAGCAGTACTTC.

The rearrangement links TRBV6-6 to TRBJ1-4; D is perhaps TRBD1 (6 bases). With 5 bases removed from V and 7 bases from J, the gap between germline ends came to 17 bases. This CDR3 region has 15 residues. Looked up from germline, CDR1 is MNHNY and CDR2 is SVGAGI (reference sequence). The CDR3 nucleotides read TGTGCCAGCAGTCCTCAACAGGGATTTGGTGAAAAACTGTTTTTT. Protein sequence: CASSPQQGFGEKLFF.

The chain links TRBV9 to TRBJ1-5; no firm D call. Deletions cut 0 bases from V and 5 bases from J, with 9 bases between. Germline V lookup: CDR1 SGDLS, CDR2 YYNGEE. The CDR3 is 14 residues long. The CDR3, as DNA: TGTGCCAGCAGCGTAGGTTCCCCTTATCAGCCCCAGCATTTT. As protein: CASSVGSPYQPQHF.

The chain recombines TRBV6-7 with TRBJ2-3, with a tentative D call TRBD2 (5 bases). Being an ORF, TRBV6-7 has a function that is uncertain. The CDR3 consists of 21 residues. Trimming cost V 0 bases and J 3 bases, with 28 bases left between them. The CDR3 DNA reads TGTGCCAGCAGTTACTCGATTGTGCGGGTCCGAGCCGGAGGAGGAACAGATACGCAGTATTTT. It yields the protein CASSYSIVRVRAGGGTDTQYF.

CDR3 amino acids: CASSPWTGSTEAFF. The DNA for the CDR3 is TGTGCCAGCAGCCCGTGGACAGGTAGCACTGAAGCTTTCTTT. This chain links TRBV5-4 with TRBJ1-1, with TRBD1 matching over 7 bases. Germline V gene data show CDR1 as SGHNT and CDR2 as YYREEE (reference sequence). Germline trimming cut 4 bases from V and 4 bases from J; bases unmatched to any gene: 7. This CDR3 region has 14 residues.